Shown below are 17 T cell receptor beta chains from a single sample sequenced in a study of control samples from healthy donors and cancer patients. Only in-frame clones appear in the TCRdb table, and some are missing; sequencing was by immunoSEQ multiplex PCR. The sample carries 110,000 to 150,000 clones, about 90% recorded once. Material: blood. Receptor source: a man younger than 30 in good health.

This clone was found once. V and J are TRBV7-3 and TRBJ2-1, with 9 bases that match TRBD1. CDR1 is SGHTA, CDR2 FQGTGA, per germline. V dropped 4 bases and J dropped 3; count of bases not matched to a gene: 4. This CDR3 has 15 residues. CDR3 sequence: CASSSTGGVYNEQFF. The CDR3 coding sequence is TGTGCCAGCAGCTCGACAGGGGGGGTCTACAATGAGCAGTTCTTC.

The rearrangement uses TRBV30 and TRBJ1-1; no reliable D call. There are 12 residues in the CDR3. The ends were cut back, 4 bases at V and 1 base at J, with 7 bases in the middle. The germline V gene encodes CDR1 GTSNPN and CDR2 SVGIG (reference sequence). In DNA form, the CDR3 reads TGTGCCTGGAAACAAAGGAACACTGAAGCTTTCTTT. Translated, it gives CAWKQRNTEAFF.

The chain uses TRBV6-1 and TRBJ1-1, with TRBD1 identical over 8 bases. The CDR3 has 15 amino acids. The V and J ends lost 3 bases and 6 bases, in that order; junction bases with no gene match: 9. Per the germline V gene, CDR1 is MNHNS and CDR2 is SASEGT. Here the CDR3 reads CASSDPGGRSAEAFF. DNA of the CDR3: TGTGCCAGCAGTGACCCAGGGGGCCGCTCCGCTGAAGCTTTCTTT.

This clone was detected only once. J is TRBJ1-2 and V is TRBV2; no reliable D call. Germline V gene data show CDR1 as SNHLY and CDR2 as FYNNEI. The V end was cut by 4 bases, the J end by 4 bases, with 10 bases between. The CDR3 totals 13 residues. The DNA for the CDR3 is TGTGCCAGCAGTGCGGGCGCTGGCTATGGCTACACCTTC. It yields the protein CASSAGAGYGYTF.

V is TRBV4-1 and J is TRBJ2-1, with D possibly being TRBD1 (5 bases). Germline CDR1 is MGHRA and CDR2 is YSYEKL. The CDR3 is made up of 16 amino acids. The ends were cut back, 0 bases at V and 2 bases at J, with 11 bases in the middle. This CDR3 reads CASSQEPGNPYNEQFF. The CDR3 nucleotides are TGCGCCAGCAGCCAAGAGCCAGGGAACCCCTACAATGAGCAGTTCTTC.

J is TRBJ1-3 and V is TRBV5-1; D is perhaps TRBD1 (5 bases). V was clipped by 1 base and J by 0 bases, with 8 bases between them. Looked up from germline, CDR1 is SGHRS and CDR2 is YFSETQ. The CDR3 is 15 residues long. In nucleotides, the CDR3 is TGCGCCAGCAGCTTGCACAGGAGCTCTGGAAACACCATATATTTT. Translation: CASSLHRSSGNTIYF.

The chain recombines TRBV7-6 with TRBJ1-5; 12 bases are a match to TRBD1. Per the germline V gene, CDR1 is SGHVS and CDR2 is FNYEAQ. CDR3 length: 19 residues. J was trimmed by 4 bases and V by 3 bases; bases with no gene match: 13. The CDR3 spells CASSFGTGGKSLWNQPQHF. The CDR3 nucleotides are TGTGCCAGCAGCTTTGGGACAGGGGGCAAGTCGCTGTGGAATCAGCCCCAGCATTTT.

J is TRBJ1-2 and V is TRBV6-6; D not certain. V dropped 4 bases and J dropped 8 bases, with 14 bases sitting between them. The CDR3 consists of 13 residues. Per germline, CDR1 MNHNY and CDR2 SVGAGI (reference sequence). The CDR3 coding sequence is TGTGCCAGCAGTTTAATGCCGGGAAACGGCTACACCTTC. Translation: CASSLMPGNGYTF.

The chain uses TRBV7-9 and TRBJ1-5; possible D gene TRBD1, 6 bases. The germline V gene encodes CDR1 SEHNR and CDR2 FQNEAQ (reference sequence). Trimming cost V 2 bases and J 1 base, with 9 bases left between them. The CDR3 has 15 residues. Here the CDR3 DNA reads TGTGCCAGCAGCTTAAGCCAGGGGAGCAATCAGCCCCAGCATTTT. Its translation: CASSLSQGSNQPQHF.

The chain joins TRBV5-6 to TRBJ2-7, with D possibly TRBD1 on 5 matching bases. The V gene's germline CDR1 is SGHDT and CDR2 YYEEEE. This CDR3 contains 13 residues. Trimming stripped 2 bases from V and 2 bases from J, with 8 bases between. This CDR3 reads CASSFTGPYEQYF. CDR3 nucleotide sequence: TGTGCCAGCAGCTTCACAGGTCCCTACGAGCAGTACTTC.

This chain connects TRBV27 to TRBJ1-2; 9 bases map to TRBD1. In germline, CDR1 is MNHEY, CDR2 SMNVEV (reference sequence). The CDR3 covers 14 residues. Trimming at V came to 3 bases and at J to 3 bases, leaving 2 bases not matched to a gene. The CDR3 DNA sequence: TGTGCCAGCAGTTTGGGACAGGGCCACTATGGCTACACCTTC. Its protein product is CASSLGQGHYGYTF.

Only one count was recorded for this clone. The chain employs TRBV27 and TRBJ1-5, with 8 bases lining up with TRBD1. The germline CDR1 and CDR2 sequences are MNHEY and SMNVEV (reference sequence). The CDR3 loop spans 17 amino acids. With V trimmed by 4 bases and J by 2 bases, 10 bases remained unmatched. The CDR3 region has the DNA TGTGCCAGCAGTTATACAGGGGGTCTTGGTGGCAATCAGCCCCAGCATTTT. Translating gives CASSYTGGLGGNQPQHF.

The V call is TRBV29-1, the J call TRBJ1-2; TRBD1 is a possible D gene (5 bases). V was trimmed by 7 bases and J by 5 bases, leaving 23 bases between them. The CDR3 extends over 15 amino acids. Germline V gene data show CDR1 as SQVTM and CDR2 as ANQGSEA. CDR3 nucleotide sequence: TGCAGCGCGACCATTCCGGGACCAGAGACATATGGCTACACCTTC. Translated: CSATIPGPETYGYTF.

On this clone itself: The junction and the germline gene differ at one end; a read error may be behind it. V usage is TRBV5-1 and J usage is TRBJ2-1, with D possibly called TRBD1 or TRBD2 (5 bases each). This CDR3 spans 16 amino acids. Germline V gives CDR1 SGHRS, CDR2 YFSETQ. The CDR3 nucleotides are TGCGCCGGCAGCTTTGGGACGGGGTTCTTTGACAATGAGCAGTTCTTC. This gives the protein CAGSFGTGFFDNEQFF.

As concerns this clone: Additional DNA sequences in this sample encode the identical CDR3. The chain is built from TRBV5-1 and TRBJ2-5, with TRBD2 matching over 10 bases. Per the germline V gene, CDR1 is SGHRS and CDR2 is YFSETQ. This CDR3 is 15 amino acids long. Trimming at V came to 8 bases and at J to 5 bases, leaving 12 bases not matched to a gene. The CDR3 protein is CASSPQRGGVETQYF. CDR3 nucleotide sequence: TGCGCCAGTAGCCCCCAGCGGGGGGGCGTCGAGACCCAGTACTTC.

This chain links TRBV5-5 with TRBJ1-1, with D maybe TRBD1 (6 bases). CDR3 length: 17 residues. CDR1 is SGHKS, CDR2 YYEKEE, per germline (reference sequence). Trimming shortened V by 2 bases and J by 3 bases, and 20 bases separated the two germline ends. The CDR3 is CASSFKQGAYWDTEAFF. For the CDR3, the DNA is TGTGCCAGCAGCTTTAAACAGGGAGCATATTGGGACACTGAAGCTTTCTTT. Together with reference TRBV5-5 and TRBJ1-1, the CDR3 gives the full variable domain: DAGVTQSPTHLIKTRGQQVTLRCSPISGHKSVSWYQQVLGQGPQFIFQYYEKEERGRGNFPDRFSARQFPNYSSELNVNALLLGDSALYLCASSFKQGAYWDTEAFFGQGTRLTVV.

V is TRBV30 and J is TRBJ2-5, with 7 bases fitting TRBD1. Germline loops: CDR1 GTSNPN, CDR2 SVGIG (reference sequence). This CDR3 contains 14 residues. V gave up 0 bases and J gave up 5 bases; unmatched junction bases: 6. Here the CDR3 DNA reads TGTGCCTGGAGTGTACAGGGGTTCGGGGAGACCCAGTACTTC. Translation: CAWSVQGFGETQYF.